This is a list of T cell receptor beta chains from one sample in a study of OX40 agonist ivuxolimab in advanced cancers. Profiling relied on immunoSEQ multiplex PCR, and the TCRdb table lists in-frame clones only, not all of them. Among tens of thousands of clones listed, 80% to 95% were seen once. The specimen was CD4+ or CD8+ T cells sorted from blood, collected in a trial of the OX40 agonist ivuxolimab. The receptors come from an adult with an advanced solid tumor such as melanoma, head and neck, liver or kidney cancer. Both conserved end residues are part of each CDR3. A D gene is named only where the DNA matches it firmly. The size field is filled for only some rows; it gives once, few, many or a size class.

CDR3nt,CDR3aa,abundance,j_gene,v_gene,len,d_gene
TGTGCCAGCAGTTCGGGACCCAGGGGCGCAGATACGCAGTATTTT,CASSSGPRGADTQYF,NA,TRBJ2-3,TRBV27,15,NA
TGTGCCAGCAGCTTACAGGGCTCTGGGGCCAACGTCCTGACTTTC,CASSLQGSGANVLTF,NA,TRBJ2-6,TRBV5-4,15,NA
TGTGCCAGCAGCTATCTGGCGGAACGGGGGCAGCCCCAGCATTTT,CASSYLAERGQPQHF,NA,TRBJ1-5,TRBV28,15,NA
TGTGCCAGCAGTTACGGGACAGCGATCTCCTACGAGCAGTACTTC,CASSYGTAISYEQYF,NA,TRBJ2-7,TRBV6-6,15,TRBD1
TGCGCCAGCAGCCAAGGACTAGCGGGATGGCAGTACTTC,CASSQGLAGWQYF,NA,TRBJ2-7,TRBV4-3,13,TRBD2
TGTGCCAGCAGCCCCTACAGAGCCTTGAACACTGAAGCTTTCTTT,CASSPYRALNTEAFF,NA,TRBJ1-1,TRBV9,15,NA
TGTGCCAGCAGCTTCAGGGGGTCCTCTTCCTACGAGCAGTACTTC,CASSFRGSSSYEQYF,NA,TRBJ2-7,TRBV5-4,15,TRBD1
TGTGCCAGCAGCGATCCCTCAGATACGCAGTATTTT,CASSDPSDTQYF,NA,TRBJ2-3,TRBV28,12,NA
TGTGCCAGTAGTATAGCCCCCGACGGAATCACTGAAGCTTTCTTT,CASSIAPDGITEAFF,NA,TRBJ1-1,TRBV19,15,NA
TGTGCCAGTAGTATTATTGCAGGGTTGGAGACCCAGTACTTC,CASSIIAGLETQYF,NA,TRBJ2-5,TRBV19,14,NA
TGCGCCAGCAGCCAAGATAGGTATAATTCACCCCTCCACTTT,CASSQDRYNSPLHF,NA,TRBJ1-6,TRBV4-3,14,NA
TGTGCCAGCAGGGGGCAGAAAAACATTCAGTACTTC,CASRGQKNIQYF,NA,TRBJ2-4,TRBV27,12,NA
TGTGCCAGCAGCCCCCTTAGCACAGATACGCAGTATTTT,CASSPLSTDTQYF,NA,TRBJ2-3,TRBV9,13,NA
TGTGCCAGTAGTCTAGGACAGGCGATGAACACTGAAGCTTTCTTT,CASSLGQAMNTEAFF,NA,TRBJ1-1,TRBV19,15,TRBD1
TGTGCCAGCAGCGCTCAACGTGGGGGTGGCCCTGGGGCTGAAGCTTTCTTT,CASSAQRGGGPGAEAFF,NA,TRBJ1-1,TRBV4-2,17,NA
TGTGCCAGCCTTATCCCGGGACTACCCTACAATGAGCAGTTCTTC,CASLIPGLPYNEQFF,once,TRBJ2-1,TRBV6-6,15,TRBD2
TGTGCCAGCAGTTTTCTCGGGTCAGCGAACACCGGGGAGCTGTTTTTT,CASSFLGSANTGELFF,NA,TRBJ2-2,TRBV28,16,NA
TGTGCCAGCAGTTTATTGGCCCACCCGGGCTCCTACGAGCAGTACTTC,CASSLLAHPGSYEQYF,NA,TRBJ2-7,TRBV27,16,NA
TGTGCCAGTAGTATATGGGACAGTGTCAATCAGCCCCAGCATTTT,CASSIWDSVNQPQHF,NA,TRBJ1-5,TRBV19,15,TRBD1
TGCGCCAGCAGCTTGGTGGGAGATACGCAGTATTTT,CASSLVGDTQYF,NA,TRBJ2-3,TRBV5-1,12,NA
TGTGCCAGCAGCAAGCTGGCCCCACAGGGGTCCCACGAGCAGTACTTC,CASSKLAPQGSHEQYF,NA,TRBJ2-7,TRBV27,16,TRBD1
TGCGCCAGCAGCCAAGAAAACGGGAGCGATGAGCAGTTCTTC,CASSQENGSDEQFF,NA,TRBJ2-1,TRBV4-1,14,NA
TGTGCCAGCAGTTTATCGACGGGACTAGCGGGAGTGGCCTACGAGCAGTACTTC,CASSLSTGLAGVAYEQYF,NA,TRBJ2-7,TRBV27,18,TRBD2
TGTGCCAGCAGCTTTGGAGCTAGCTCCTACAATGAGCAGTTCTTC,CASSFGASSYNEQFF,NA,TRBJ2-1,TRBV5-4,15,NA
TGCGCCAGCAGCCAAGGAATGGGAACTACTGAAGCTTTCTTT,CASSQGMGTTEAFF,once,TRBJ1-1,TRBV4-1,14,NA
TGTGCCAGCAGCTCGACAGGGTCCTACGAGCAGTACTTC,CASSSTGSYEQYF,NA,TRBJ2-7,TRBV5-6,13,TRBD1
TGTGCCACCTCGTTCTCGAGCCAAGAGACCCAGTACTTC,CATSFSSQETQYF,NA,TRBJ2-5,TRBV6-5,13,NA